This T cell receptor (beta chain) comes out of a study of radiotherapy plus CTLA-4 blockade in lung cancer. Study-level information: Objective responses arose in about 18% of patients, and approximately 30% experienced disease control. Whole-study findings and limits: Once radiotherapy plus ipilimumab had been given, TCR clones derived from tumor expanded in blood.

Produced via immunoSEQ multiplex PCR; TCRdb's table is partial and in-frame only. The profile shows about 53,000 clones, 84% of them singletons. The length of the CDR3 is 13 residues. Germline lookup yields CDR1 MDHEN and CDR2 SYDVKM. The ends were cut back, 9 bases at V and 1 base at J, with 12 bases in the middle. Regarding this clone: Its antigen remains unknown.

The rearrangement joins TRBV28 to TRBJ1-1, with no clear D. This receptor was identified in a human donor with non-small cell lung cancer whose response to radiotherapy plus ipilimumab could not be evaluated. The material was peripheral blood, obtained from a patient treated with radiotherapy plus ipilimumab. The CDR3 loop is CASSVRSNTEAFF. CDR3 nucleotide sequence: TGTGCCAGTAGTGTCAGGTCGAACACTGAAGCTTTCTTT.